This T cell receptor (beta chain) originates from a study of T cell changes during pregnancy in multiple sclerosis (dated by TCRdb to between 2018 and 2021). Turning to the overall study: The study examined how the T cell repertoire changed over the course of pregnancy in women with multiple sclerosis.

Remarks on this clone: Its antigen remains undetermined. Base qualities are missing; no much larger clone stands one base away.

The library came from the immunoSEQ multiplex PCR assay. TCRdb carries this immuneACCESS record with in-frame sequences only. Its versions omit some clonotypes, under half of them owing to an unresolved V gene in the studies checked, with the rest unexplained. The sample data list approximately 84,000 clones, and nearly 95% of these were observed just once. More than 0.95% of the sample belongs to the ten largest clones. The sequenced sample was peripheral blood, obtained in the second trimester of pregnancy. This TCR was recovered from a female donor in good health, enrolled as a control in a pregnancy study.

At the DNA level, the sequence is TGTGCCAGCACGGGGGGCTTGAACACTGAAGCTTTCTTT. It specifies CASTGGLNTEAFF. The sequence is built from TRBV6-5 and TRBJ1-1; possibly the D gene is TRBD1, per 6 matching bases. Reading the germline V gene gives CDR1 MNHEY and CDR2 SVGAGI. The CDR3 runs 13 residues from the cysteine to the phenylalanine. Left in the record is the CDR3 DNA by itself, 39 bases read in frame from the first base. V sheds 7 bases and J sheds 0 bases, leaving 9 bases between their ends.